The 3 T cell receptor beta chains given below trace back to one sample, sequenced in a study of cytomegalovirus exposure and HLA in healthy donors. Here immunoSEQ multiplex PCR was the method, and the copy in TCRdb shows in-frame clones only, minus some. Here the sample spans approximately 180,000 clones, around 86% being singletons. Specimen: PBMCs. The receptors were sampled from a woman aged 18-35 years in good health and CMV-seronegative.

The chain uses TRBV5-1 and TRBJ2-7, with D tentatively TRBD1 (5 bases). Germline CDR1 is SGHRS and CDR2 is YFSETQ. The V and J ends lost 2 bases and 3 bases respectively, with 6 bases between them. CDR3 length: 12 residues. The CDR3, as DNA: TGCGCCAGCAGCTTACAGGACTACGAGCAGTACTTC. Amino acids: CASSLQDYEQYF.

V is TRBV5-1 and J is TRBJ1-2; no firm D call. CDR1 is SGHRS and CDR2 is YFSETQ in the germline V gene. V was clipped by 2 bases and J by 6 bases, with 14 bases between them. The CDR3 length is 14 residues. This CDR3 reads CASSLGGVSDGYTF. As DNA, the CDR3 is TGCGCCAGCAGCTTAGGCGGGGTCTCTGATGGCTACACCTTC.

The chain couples TRBV30 to TRBJ1-2, with 11 bases that match TRBD1. The germline V gene encodes CDR1 GTSNPN and CDR2 SVGIG (reference sequence). This CDR3 contains 16 residues. J was trimmed by 4 bases and V by 3 bases; bases with no gene match: 10. The CDR3 loop reads CAWSAKGQGEGYGYTF. As DNA, the CDR3 is TGTGCCTGGAGCGCCAAGGGACAGGGGGAAGGCTATGGCTACACCTTC.